The sequence of this T cell receptor beta chain was determined in a study of blood T cell repertoires in COVID-19. Overall study context: From T cells, B-cell-depleted T cells, or PBMCs came the material, which was cDNA or gDNA.

Grouping used clinical history reported by participants in a survey and questionnaire. Within 2 weeks before study entry, exposed participants met a COVID-19 case. In the original workflow: Estimation of nucleated cell counts was performed using reference gene primer amplification. Clones were read by immunoSEQ multiplex PCR, and TCRdb kept only the in-frame ones, dropping some. Clonal size and the V and J genes are those of that table, whereas D and trimming came from the DNA. This sample has 200,000 to 250,000 clones, with approximately 83% found just once. The CDR3 has 13 amino acids. Germline-derived CDR1 and CDR2 are MNHEY and SVGAGI. The V gene end was trimmed by 6 bases and the J gene end by 4 bases; junction bases not matched to a gene: 3.

This clonotype originated in a woman aged 35 to 49 who had been exposed to COVID-19. This sequence joins TRBV6-5 and TRBJ2-5; TRBD1 aligns across 9 bases. Sequenced input: PBMCs or T cells enriched from blood (not recorded which). CDR3 coding DNA: TGTGCCAGCAGGACAGGGGGAGGAGAGACCCAGTACTTC. It encodes CASRTGGGETQYF.